The 10 T cell receptor beta chains below were found in one sample sequenced in a study of T cell responses to AZD1222 COVID-19 vaccine. Clones were read by immunoSEQ multiplex PCR, and TCRdb kept only the in-frame ones, dropping some. Altogether around 120,000 clones are present, more than 85% being singletons, with the ten largest covering roughly 7%. The sequences come from peripheral blood, collected 28 days after the second AZD1222 dose. The receptors shown here come from an adult who received the AZD1222 COVID-19 vaccine.

This sequence joins TRBV27 and TRBJ1-6; the D gene is possibly TRBD1 (6 bases). This CDR3 contains 16 residues. The ends were cut back, 5 bases at V and 7 bases at J, with 18 bases in the middle. Germline assignment: CDR1 MNHEY and CDR2 SMNVEV (reference sequence). This CDR3 is CASSPLEGVTNSPLHF. CDR3 coding DNA: TGTGCCAGCAGTCCTCTGGAGGGGGTCACCAATTCACCCCTCCACTTT.

This chain links TRBV5-1 with TRBJ2-5, with D possibly being TRBD1 (6 bases). Germline V gene data show CDR1 as SGHRS and CDR2 as YFSETQ. CDR3 length: 14 amino acids. V lost 2 bases and J 3 bases, leaving 11 bases between the germline ends. The CDR3 loop reads CASSLYHREETQYF. CDR3 nucleotide sequence: TGCGCCAGCAGCTTATATCACAGGGAAGAGACCCAGTACTTC.

The chain is built from TRBV7-9 and TRBJ1-4; D unclear. Deletions cut 2 bases from V and 3 bases from J, with 7 bases between. CDR1 and CDR2 (germline): SEHNR, FQNEAQ (reference sequence). The CDR3 sequence is 14 residues long. The CDR3 protein is CASSLLGSNEKLFF. The CDR3 nucleotides read TGTGCCAGCAGCTTATTGGGGTCTAATGAAAAACTGTTTTTT.

This clone has a single count. This chain links TRBV28 with TRBJ2-3; 11 bases map to TRBD2. V lost 3 bases to trimming and J lost 6 bases; unmatched junction nucleotides: 8. The CDR3 has 16 residues. Germline CDR1 reads MDHEN; CDR2 reads SYDVKM. CDR3 region: CASSLVLAGEDDTQYF. CDR3 DNA: TGTGCCAGCAGTTTGGTACTAGCGGGAGAAGACGATACGCAGTATTTT.

V is TRBV3-1 (or the pseudogene TRBV3-2) and J is TRBJ2-4; 7 bases line up with TRBD1. Trimming cost V 0 bases and J 9 bases; bases outside gene matches: 14. CDR3 length: 17 residues. Per germline, CDR1 LGHDT and CDR2 YNNKEL (reference sequence). Written as DNA, the CDR3 is TGTGCCAGCAGCCAAGATACCGCCGGGACAGTGTCTTGCATTCAGTACTTC. This translates into CASSQDTAGTVSCIQYF.

The J gene is TRBJ2-3, the V gene TRBV27; possibly TRBD1 for D (5 bases). Per the germline V gene, CDR1 is MNHEY and CDR2 is SMNVEV (reference sequence). This CDR3 has 16 amino acids. The ends were cut back, 1 base at V and 3 bases at J, with 14 bases in the middle. Here the CDR3 DNA reads TGTGCCAGCAGTTTATGGCCCCAGGCAGGGACAGATACGCAGTATTTT. Its protein product is CASSLWPQAGTDTQYF.

The chain employs TRBV28 and TRBJ2-7, with 8 bases lining up with TRBD2. Germline V gives CDR1 MDHEN, CDR2 SYDVKM. The CDR3 sequence is 14 residues long. Unmatched junction bases numbered 5, after V lost 7 bases and J lost 0 bases. The CDR3 sequence: CASKLAESSYEQYF. In nucleotides, the CDR3 is TGTGCCAGCAAACTAGCGGAAAGCTCCTACGAGCAGTACTTC.

This chain links TRBV5-1 with TRBJ1-1, with 9 nucleotides matching TRBD1. Germline CDR1 reads SGHRS; CDR2 reads YFSETQ. This CDR3 contains 17 residues. The J segment lost 3 bases and the V segment lost 0 bases, leaving 9 bases of the junction unmatched. CDR3 residues: CASSLVPTGGRDTEAFF. The CDR3 DNA reads as TGCGCCAGCAGCTTGGTACCGACAGGGGGTCGGGACACTGAAGCTTTCTTT.

In this sample, this clone turned up once. This chain links TRBV6-5 with TRBJ2-2, with no clear D. The CDR3 extends over 13 amino acids. Germline V gives CDR1 MNHEY, CDR2 SVGAGI. The V end was cut by 6 bases, the J end by 8 bases, with 13 bases between. The CDR3 protein is CASSTRGRGELFF. CDR3 bases: TGTGCCAGCAGCACTCGTGGGCGTGGGGAGCTGTTTTTT.

The chain is built from TRBV12-5 and TRBJ1-2; D remains unclear. Germline assignment: CDR1 LGHNT and CDR2 FRNRAP. With 1 base removed from V and 0 bases from J, the gap between germline ends came to 0 bases. This CDR3 region has 12 residues. The CDR3 region has the DNA TGTGCTAGTGGTTTGGCTAACTATGGCTACACCTTC. This translates into CASGLANYGYTF.